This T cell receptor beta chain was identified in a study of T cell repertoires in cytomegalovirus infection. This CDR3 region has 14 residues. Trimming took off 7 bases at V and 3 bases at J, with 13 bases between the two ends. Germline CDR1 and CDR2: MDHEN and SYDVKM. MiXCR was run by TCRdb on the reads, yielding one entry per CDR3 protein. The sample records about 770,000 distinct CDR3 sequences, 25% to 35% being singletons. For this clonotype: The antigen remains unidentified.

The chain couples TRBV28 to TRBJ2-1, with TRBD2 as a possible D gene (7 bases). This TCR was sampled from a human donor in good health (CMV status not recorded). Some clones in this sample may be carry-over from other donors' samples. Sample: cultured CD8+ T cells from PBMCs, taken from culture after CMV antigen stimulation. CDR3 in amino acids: CASTLGGLYNEQFF. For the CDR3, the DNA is TGTGCCAGCACCCTGGGGGGGCTCTACAATGAGCAGTTCTTC.